Presented here are 24 T cell receptor beta chains from one specimen sequenced in a study of blood T cell repertoires in COVID-19. Using immunoSEQ multiplex PCR, the repertoire was profiled, and TCRdb retains in-frame clones only, with some absent. The repertoire holds about 130,000 clones, with roughly 79% as singletons. Sequencing was carried out using peripheral blood. These TCRs come from a human donor in a cohort sampled during active COVID-19.

The V call is TRBV28, the J call TRBJ2-5; 8 nucleotides line up with TRBD1. CDR1 is MDHEN, CDR2 SYDVKM, per germline. V lost 8 bases, J lost 4 bases, and 12 bases stayed unmatched. The CDR3 extends over 15 amino acids. Here the CDR3 reads CASLSRGRGPETQYF. CDR3 nucleotides: TGTGCCAGCCTCTCCCGGGGCAGGGGGCCAGAGACCCAGTACTTC.

The chain carries TRBV19 and TRBJ2-4, with a tentative D call TRBD1 (5 bases). Trimming took off 1 base at V and 1 base at J, with 14 bases between the two ends. Per germline, CDR1 LNHDA and CDR2 SQIVND (reference sequence). The CDR3 has 17 residues. This CDR3 is CASSIGVGAPAKNIQYF. The CDR3 DNA sequence: TGTGCCAGTAGTATAGGGGTAGGGGCCCCGGCCAAAAACATTCAGTACTTC.

The CDR3 sequence is CAWSVVKLDTQYF. CDR3 bases: TGTGCCTGGAGTGTGGTGAAACTAGATACGCAGTATTTT. The chain joins TRBV30 to TRBJ2-3; D uncertain. The CDR3 contains 13 residues. Germline-derived CDR1 and CDR2 are GTSNPN and SVGIG (reference sequence). Trimming shortened V by 0 bases and J by 5 bases, and 9 bases separated the two germline ends. Together with reference TRBV30 and TRBJ2-3, the CDR3 gives the full variable domain: SQTIHQWPATLVQPVGSPLSLECTVEGTSNPNLYWYRQAAGRGLQLLFYSVGIGQISSEVPQNLSASRPQDRQFILSSKKLLLSDSGFYLCAWSVVKLDTQYFGPGTRLTVL.

The chain couples TRBV7-9 to TRBJ1-1, with D maybe TRBD1 (5 bases). The CDR3 covers 11 residues. V lost 3 bases to trimming and J lost 8 bases, with 7 bases between them. CDR1 and CDR2 (germline): SEHNR, FQNEAQ (reference sequence). For the CDR3, the DNA is TGTGCCAGCAGCTTCGACAGCGAAGCTTTCTTT. Protein sequence: CASSFDSEAFF. Looking up the rest from reference TRBV7-9 and TRBJ1-1 gives the full variable domain: DTGVSQNPRHKITKRGQNVTFRCDPISEHNRLYWYRQTLGQGPEFLTYFQNEAQLEKSRLLSDRFSAERPKGSFSTLEIQRTEQGDSAMYLCASSFDSEAFFGQGTRLTVV.

The chain recombines TRBV5-6 with TRBJ2-7, with a tentative D call TRBD2 (5 bases). V lost 5 bases, J lost 0 bases, and 18 bases lay in between. Germline values: CDR1 SGHDT, CDR2 YYEEEE. The CDR3 extends over 16 amino acids. CDR3 coding DNA: TGTGCCAGCAGGCAGACCACCGGACTGCCCTCCTACGAGCAGTACTTC. It codes for CASRQTTGLPSYEQYF. The complete variable domain, with remaining parts taken from reference TRBV5-6 and TRBJ2-7, reads DAGVTQSPTHLIKTRGQQVTLRCSPKSGHDTVSWYQQALGQGPQFIFQYYEEEERQRGNFPDRFSGHQFPNYSSELNVNALLLGDSALYLCASRQTTGLPSYEQYFGPGTRLTVT.

The chain couples TRBV5-1 to TRBJ2-1; 8 bases are shared with TRBD2. Per germline, CDR1 SGHRS and CDR2 YFSETQ. The CDR3 consists of 14 residues. V shed 0 bases, J shed 10 bases, and the junction held 6 bases outside the gene matches. As DNA, the CDR3 is TGCGCCAGCAGCTTGGACCCGGGGGGGCAGGAGCAGTTCTTC. This gives the protein CASSLDPGGQEQFF.

The CDR3 is CASSSNLRAPAGELFF. DNA of the CDR3: TGTGCCAGCAGCTCCAACCTCAGGGCCCCGGCGGGGGAGCTGTTTTTT. The chain employs TRBV7-6 and TRBJ2-2; possible D gene TRBD1, 5 bases. Trimming pared 4 bases from V and 8 bases from J, leaving 20 bases between. The CDR3 has 16 amino acids. Germline V CDR1 and CDR2: SGHVS, FNYEAQ.

The chain couples TRBV15 to TRBJ2-2; D possibly corresponds to TRBD1 (6 bases). CDR1 and CDR2 from the germline V gene are LNHNV and YYDKDF (reference sequence). This CDR3 is built from 18 residues. Trimming took off 6 bases at V and 0 bases at J, with 20 bases between the two ends. Here the CDR3 DNA reads TGTGCCACCAGGAGGGGGACCGCGGCCCGAACGAACACCGGGGAGCTGTTTTTT. It translates to CATRRGTAARTNTGELFF.

The chain uses TRBV18 and TRBJ1-2; the D gene is possibly TRBD1 (6 bases). CDR3 length: 15 residues. V shed 4 bases and J shed 4 bases, with 16 bases lying between them. Germline loops: CDR1 KGHSH, CDR2 LQKENI. The CDR3 sequence: CASSRQDTAVYGYTF. DNA of the CDR3: TGTGCCAGCTCACGACAGGACACGGCAGTCTATGGCTACACCTTC.

This clone came up once. V gene TRBV5-4 combines with J gene TRBJ1-6; 8 bases are shared with TRBD1. The CDR3 sequence is 15 residues long. Looked up from germline, CDR1 is SGHNT and CDR2 is YYREEE (reference sequence). Losses at the gene ends were 3 bases for V and 9 bases for J; bases not matched to a gene: 8. The CDR3 loop reads CASSSGTGSSSPLHF. Here the CDR3 DNA reads TGTGCCAGCAGCTCCGGGACAGGCTCTAGTTCACCCCTCCACTTT.

The chain joins TRBV13 to TRBJ2-6, with 7 positions matching TRBD2. CDR1 is PRHDT, CDR2 FYEKMQ, per germline (reference sequence). The CDR3 extends over 18 amino acids. Trimming took 5 bases from V and 4 from J; bases not matched to a gene: 14. The CDR3 region has the DNA TGTGCCAGCAGCCCCCTCGCGGGGGTATGGTCAGGGGCCAACGTCCTGACTTTC. Its translation: CASSPLAGVWSGANVLTF.

This chain joins TRBV19 and TRBJ2-6; TRBD1 agrees at 10 bases. Germline-derived CDR1 and CDR2 are LNHDA and SQIVND (reference sequence). CDR3 size: 18 residues. V gave up 5 bases and J gave up 0 bases; unmatched junction bases: 7. CDR3 sequence (DNA): TGTGCCAGTAGTGGTACCCGGGACAGGGGCTCTGGGGCCAACGTCCTGACTTTC. Amino acids: CASSGTRDRGSGANVLTF. Full variable domain (outside the CDR3, taken from reference TRBV19 and TRBJ2-6): DGGITQSPKYLFRKEGQNVTLSCEQNLNHDAMYWYRQDPGQGLRLIYYSQIVNDFQKGDIAEGYSVSREKKESFPLTVTSAQKNPTAFYLCASSGTRDRGSGANVLTFGAGSRLTVL.

This chain links TRBV6-5 with TRBJ1-2; D is unclear. This CDR3 contains 13 residues. The V end lost 2 bases, the J end lost 4 bases, and 8 bases lay between the germline ends. Germline-derived CDR1 and CDR2 are MNHEY and SVGAGI. CDR3 sequence: CASSYGGVYGYTF. Written as DNA, the CDR3 is TGTGCCAGCAGTTACGGTGGAGTCTATGGCTACACCTTC.

The chain carries TRBV7-2 and TRBJ2-7; D possibly corresponds to TRBD2 (5 bases). Per the germline V gene, CDR1 is SGHTA and CDR2 is FQGNSA. Trimming pared 5 bases from V and 1 base from J, leaving 15 bases between. The CDR3 spans 15 residues. The CDR3 bases are TGTGCCAGCAGCCAGCTAATCGGCGGGTCCTACGAGCAGTACTTC. Translating it yields CASSQLIGGSYEQYF.

This sequence joins TRBV11-2 and TRBJ2-5; the match to TRBD1 covers 8 bases. The CDR3 is 15 amino acids. Germline CDR1 is SGHAT and CDR2 is FQNNGV. The junction had 5 bases not matched to a gene; V was cut back by 1 base and J by 4 bases. The CDR3 DNA reads TGTGCCAGCAGCTTAGTTCCAGGGGGCGGAGAGACCCAGTACTTC. Amino acid sequence: CASSLVPGGGETQYF.

The chain is built from TRBV2 and TRBJ1-2, with TRBD1 matching 8 bases. The CDR3 covers 14 residues. J lost 4 bases, V lost 4 bases, and 5 bases had no gene match. Germline V gives CDR1 SNHLY, CDR2 FYNNEI. CDR3: CASSVSGGGYGYTF. CDR3 sequence (DNA): TGTGCCAGCAGTGTTTCAGGGGGCGGCTATGGCTACACCTTC.

This chain links TRBV19 with TRBJ2-7; 10 bases align to TRBD2. Germline V gene sequence: CDR1 LNHDA, CDR2 SQIVND (reference sequence). This CDR3 is 16 amino acids long. With 3 bases clipped from V and 2 bases from J, the junction kept 7 bases outside the gene matches. The CDR3 DNA follows: TGTGCCAGTAGTATTGGGAGCGGGGGGGAACCCTACGAGCAGTACTTC. Translation gives CASSIGSGGEPYEQYF.

V usage is TRBV5-1 and J usage is TRBJ1-6, with D unclear. V was trimmed by 0 bases and J by 0 bases, leaving 7 bases between them. CDR1 SGHRS and CDR2 YFSETQ come from the germline V gene. This CDR3 region has 16 residues. DNA for the CDR3: TGCGCCAGCAGCTTGGACCGGAGCTCCTATAATTCACCCCTCCACTTT. Translating it yields CASSLDRSSYNSPLHF. Filled out from reference TRBV5-1 and TRBJ1-6, the complete variable domain reads KAGVTQTPRYLIKTRGQQVTLSCSPISGHRSVSWYQQTPGQGLQFLFEYFSETQRNKGNFPGRFSGRQFSNSRSEMNVSTLELGDSALYLCASSLDRSSYNSPLHFGNGTRLTVT.

The V call is TRBV3-1 (or the pseudogene TRBV3-2), the J call TRBJ1-5; D uncertain. Germline values: CDR1 LGHDT, CDR2 YNNKEL (reference sequence). This CDR3 spans 15 amino acids. Trimming cost V 2 bases and J 1 base, with 9 bases left between them. Written as DNA, the CDR3 is TGTGCCAGCAGCCAATTAAGCGGGAGCAATCAGCCCCAGCATTTT. It translates to CASSQLSGSNQPQHF.

The gene calls are TRBV25-1 and TRBJ1-1; D remains unclear. The V end was cut by 7 bases, the J end by 1 base, with 13 bases between. CDR3 length equals 14 residues. The germline CDR1 and CDR2 sequences are MGHDK and SYGVNS. CDR3 DNA: TGTGCCAGCAAGGAAGCAGGCGAGAACACTGAAGCTTTCTTT. Protein: CASKEAGENTEAFF. Using reference TRBV25-1 and TRBJ1-1 for the parts outside the CDR3, the full variable domain is EADIYQTPRYLVIGTGKKITLECSQTMGHDKMYWYQQDPGMELHLIHYSYGVNSTEKGDLSSESTVSRIRTEHFPLTLESARPSHTSQYLCASKEAGENTEAFFGQGTRLTVV.

The rearrangement joins TRBV28 to TRBJ2-3, with 11 bases identical to TRBD2. Germline V gene sequence: CDR1 MDHEN, CDR2 SYDVKM. The CDR3 spans 14 residues. Germline trimming cut 6 bases from V and 8 bases from J; bases unmatched to any gene: 7. CDR3 in DNA: TGTGCCAGCAGCCCCCGAGGGACTAGCGGTACGCAGTATTTT. Translated, it gives CASSPRGTSGTQYF.

The rearrangement joins TRBV2 to TRBJ2-3; D gene ambiguous. The CDR3 spans 18 residues. Per germline, CDR1 SNHLY and CDR2 FYNNEI. The V end was cut by 1 base, the J end by 2 bases, with 19 bases between. The CDR3 spells CASSEDTAGSIFTDTQYF. The DNA for the CDR3 is TGTGCCAGCAGTGAAGATACGGCCGGGTCAATCTTCACAGATACGCAGTATTTT.

This chain uses TRBV6-5 with TRBJ1-2; 7 bases fit TRBD1. Germline-derived CDR1 and CDR2 are MNHEY and SVGAGI. The CDR3 totals 13 residues. Trimming at V came to 5 bases and at J to 0 bases, leaving 0 bases not matched to a gene. CDR3 residues: CASSQGANYGYTF. The DNA for the CDR3 is TGTGCCAGCAGTCAGGGGGCTAACTATGGCTACACCTTC.

The chain links TRBV30 to TRBJ1-1, with TRBD1 identical over 8 bases. The V segment lost 1 base and the J segment 1 base; nucleotides outside the gene matches: 8. The germline CDR1 and CDR2 sequences are GTSNPN and SVGIG (reference sequence). The CDR3 length is 16 residues. In nucleotides, the CDR3 is TGTGCCTGGAGTGGGGCTTTGGACAGGGCGAACACTGAAGCTTTCTTT. As protein: CAWSGALDRANTEAFF.